This entry lists 2 T cell receptor beta chains sequenced from one sample in a study of T cells in Graves' hyperthyroidism and ophthalmopathy. The source material, RNA transcripts, was used to amplify TCR beta CDR3 regions. During a first-round RT-PCR of the TCR CDR3, the HTBI primer set was used. MiXCR, applied by TCRdb to the multiplex PCR reads, yields one record per CDR3 protein. The profile covers some 600,000 distinct CDR3 sequences, with roughly 13% appearing a single time and roughly 5.7% taken by the ten largest. Sequencing input: blood. These receptors came from a woman aged 25 to 39 with Graves' hyperthyroidism that later progressed to Graves' ophthalmopathy.

This clonotype was observed many times. The chain employs TRBV20-1 and TRBJ2-7; 13 bases are shared with TRBD2. The CDR3 contains 15 residues. Germline V gene data show CDR1 as DFQATT and CDR2 as SNEGSKA (reference sequence). Trimming took 1 base from V and 4 from J; bases not matched to a gene: 4. The CDR3 DNA sequence: TGCAGTGCTAGAGGGACTAGCGGGAGTAAGTACGAGCAGTACTTC. As protein: CSARGTSGSKYEQYF.

The chain recombines TRBV9 with TRBJ2-1, with TRBD1 identical over 9 bases. Germline CDR1 and CDR2: SGDLS and YYNGEE. The CDR3 loop spans 16 amino acids. V was pared by 0 bases and J by 7 bases, with 8 bases of the junction left unmatched. CDR3: CASSVGVRGQGNEQFF. The CDR3 DNA follows: TGTGCCAGCAGCGTAGGGGTGCGGGGACAGGGAAATGAGCAGTTCTTC.